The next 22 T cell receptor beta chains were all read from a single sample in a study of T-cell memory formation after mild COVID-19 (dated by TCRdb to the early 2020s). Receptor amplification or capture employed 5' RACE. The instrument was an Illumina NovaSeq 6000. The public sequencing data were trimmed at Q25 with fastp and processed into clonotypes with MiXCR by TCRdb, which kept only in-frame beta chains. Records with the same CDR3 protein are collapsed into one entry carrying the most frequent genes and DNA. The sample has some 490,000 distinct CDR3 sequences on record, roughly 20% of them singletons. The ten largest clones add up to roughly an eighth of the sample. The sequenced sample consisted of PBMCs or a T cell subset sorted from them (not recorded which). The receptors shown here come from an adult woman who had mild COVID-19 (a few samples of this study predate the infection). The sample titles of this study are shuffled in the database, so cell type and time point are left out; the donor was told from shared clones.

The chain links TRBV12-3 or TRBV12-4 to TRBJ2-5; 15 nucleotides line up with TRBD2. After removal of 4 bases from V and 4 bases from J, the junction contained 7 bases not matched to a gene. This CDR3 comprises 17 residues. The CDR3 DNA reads TGTGCCAGCAGTTCCCCCTGGACTAGCGGGAGGGGAGAGACCCAGTACTTC. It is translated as CASSSPWTSGRGETQYF.

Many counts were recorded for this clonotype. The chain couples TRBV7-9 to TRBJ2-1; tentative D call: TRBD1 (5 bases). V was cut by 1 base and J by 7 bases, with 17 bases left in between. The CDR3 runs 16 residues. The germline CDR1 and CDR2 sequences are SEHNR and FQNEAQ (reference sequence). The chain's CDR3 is CASSLEPTARQNEQFF. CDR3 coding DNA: TGTGCCAGCAGCTTAGAACCGACAGCCCGACAGAATGAGCAGTTCTTC.

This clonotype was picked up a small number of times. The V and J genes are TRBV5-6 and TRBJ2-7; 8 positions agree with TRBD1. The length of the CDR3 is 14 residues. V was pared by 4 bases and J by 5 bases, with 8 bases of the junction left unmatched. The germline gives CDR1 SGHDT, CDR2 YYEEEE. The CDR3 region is CASSRTGFLHEQYF. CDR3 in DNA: TGTGCCAGCAGCCGGACAGGGTTTCTCCACGAGCAGTACTTC.

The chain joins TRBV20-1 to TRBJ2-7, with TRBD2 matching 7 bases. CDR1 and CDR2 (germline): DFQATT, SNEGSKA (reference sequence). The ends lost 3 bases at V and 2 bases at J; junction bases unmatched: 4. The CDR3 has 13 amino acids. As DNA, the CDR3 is TGCAGTGCTAGTAGGACTAGGGCCTACGAGCAGTACTTC. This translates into CSASRTRAYEQYF.

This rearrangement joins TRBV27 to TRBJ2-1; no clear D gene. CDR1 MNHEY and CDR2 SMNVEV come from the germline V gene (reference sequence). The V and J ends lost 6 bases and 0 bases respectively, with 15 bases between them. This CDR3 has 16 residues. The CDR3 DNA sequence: TGTGCCAGCAGCCCCCTCGAGGTGAGCTCCTACAATGAGCAGTTCTTC. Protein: CASSPLEVSSYNEQFF.

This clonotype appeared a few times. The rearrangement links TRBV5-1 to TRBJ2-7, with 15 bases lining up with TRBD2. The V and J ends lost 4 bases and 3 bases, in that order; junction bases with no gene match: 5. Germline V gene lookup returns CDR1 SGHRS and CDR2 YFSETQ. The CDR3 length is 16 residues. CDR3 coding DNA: TGCGCCAGCAGCGCAGGGACTAGCGGGGGGCACTACGAGCAGTACTTC. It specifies CASSAGTSGGHYEQYF. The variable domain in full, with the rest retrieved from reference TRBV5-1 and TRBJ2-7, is KAGVTQTPRYLIKTRGQQVTLSCSPISGHRSVSWYQQTPGQGLQFLFEYFSETQRNKGNFPGRFSGRQFSNSRSEMNVSTLELGDSALYLCASSAGTSGGHYEQYFGPGTRLTVT.

The CDR3 region has the DNA TGTGCCAGCAGTTACTCGATAAGTGATGGCTACACCTTC. Encoded protein: CASSYSISDGYTF. The chain joins TRBV6-5 to TRBJ1-2; D ambiguous. This CDR3 region has 13 residues. Trimming pared 0 bases from V and 6 bases from J, leaving 8 bases between. The germline V gene has CDR1 MNHEY and CDR2 SVGAGI.

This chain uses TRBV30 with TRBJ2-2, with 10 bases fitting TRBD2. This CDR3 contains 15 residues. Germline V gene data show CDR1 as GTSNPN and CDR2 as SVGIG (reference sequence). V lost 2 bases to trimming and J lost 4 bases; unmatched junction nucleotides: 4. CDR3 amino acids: CAWSSLAGPTGELFF. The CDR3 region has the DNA TGTGCCTGGAGTTCACTAGCGGGACCCACCGGGGAGCTGTTTTTT.

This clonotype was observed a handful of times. CDR3 bases: TGTGCCAGCAGTGAAAGGGACAGGGCCACAGATACGCAGTATTTT. Protein: CASSERDRATDTQYF. J is TRBJ2-3 and V is TRBV2; TRBD1 aligns across 9 bases. V lost 2 bases to trimming and J lost 2 bases; unmatched junction nucleotides: 2. The CDR3 is 15 residues long. Germline V CDR1 and CDR2: SNHLY, FYNNEI.

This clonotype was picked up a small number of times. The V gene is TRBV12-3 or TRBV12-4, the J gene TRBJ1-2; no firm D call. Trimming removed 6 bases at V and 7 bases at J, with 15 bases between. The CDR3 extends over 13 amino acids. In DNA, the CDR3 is TGTGCCAGCAGCAAACAGTCCCGAGGTGGCTACACCTTC. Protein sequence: CASSKQSRGGYTF.

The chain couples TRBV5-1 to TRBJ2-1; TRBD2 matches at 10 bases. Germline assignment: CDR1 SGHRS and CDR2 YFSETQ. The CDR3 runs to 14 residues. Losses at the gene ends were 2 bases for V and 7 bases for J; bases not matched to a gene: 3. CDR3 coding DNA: TGCGCCAGCAGCTTACTAGCGGGAACGAATGAGCAGTTCTTC. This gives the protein CASSLLAGTNEQFF.

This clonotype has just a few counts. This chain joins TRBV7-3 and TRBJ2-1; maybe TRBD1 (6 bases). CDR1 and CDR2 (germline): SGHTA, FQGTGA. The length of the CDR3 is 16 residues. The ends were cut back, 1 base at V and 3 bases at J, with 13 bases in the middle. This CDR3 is CASSLNAGDLYNEQFF. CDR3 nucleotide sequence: TGTGCCAGCAGCTTAAATGCAGGGGACCTCTACAATGAGCAGTTCTTC.

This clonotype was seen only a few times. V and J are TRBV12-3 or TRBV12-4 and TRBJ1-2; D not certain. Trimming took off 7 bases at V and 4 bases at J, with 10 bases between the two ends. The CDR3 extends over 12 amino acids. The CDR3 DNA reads TGTGCCAGCAACTCGGGTTTCTATGGCTACACCTTC. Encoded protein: CASNSGFYGYTF.

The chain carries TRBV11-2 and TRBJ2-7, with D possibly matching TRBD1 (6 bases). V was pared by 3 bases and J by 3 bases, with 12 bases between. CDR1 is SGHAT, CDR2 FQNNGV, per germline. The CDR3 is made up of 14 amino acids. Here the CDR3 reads CASSLHTGYYEQYF. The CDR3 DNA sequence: TGTGCCAGCAGCTTGCATACAGGGTACTACGAGCAGTACTTC.

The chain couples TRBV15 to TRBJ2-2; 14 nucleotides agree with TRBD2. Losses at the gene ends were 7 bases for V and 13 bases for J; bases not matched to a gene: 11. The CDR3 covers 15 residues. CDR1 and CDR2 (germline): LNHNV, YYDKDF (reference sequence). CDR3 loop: CATTHGTSGRSVLFF. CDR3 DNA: TGTGCCACCACCCACGGGACTAGCGGGAGAAGTGTGCTGTTTTTT.

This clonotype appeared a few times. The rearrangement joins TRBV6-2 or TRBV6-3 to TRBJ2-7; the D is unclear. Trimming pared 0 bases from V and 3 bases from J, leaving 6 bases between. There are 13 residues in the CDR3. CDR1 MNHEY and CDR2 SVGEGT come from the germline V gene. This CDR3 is CASSYSKVYEQYF. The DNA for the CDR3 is TGTGCCAGCAGTTACTCGAAGGTCTACGAGCAGTACTTC.

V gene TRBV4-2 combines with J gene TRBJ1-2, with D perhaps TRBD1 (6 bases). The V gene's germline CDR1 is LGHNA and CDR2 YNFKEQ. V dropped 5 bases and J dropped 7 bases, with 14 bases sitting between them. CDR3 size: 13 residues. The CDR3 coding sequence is TGTGCCAGCAGCTCCCGGGTAGGGGGTGGCTACACCTTC. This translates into CASSSRVGGGYTF.

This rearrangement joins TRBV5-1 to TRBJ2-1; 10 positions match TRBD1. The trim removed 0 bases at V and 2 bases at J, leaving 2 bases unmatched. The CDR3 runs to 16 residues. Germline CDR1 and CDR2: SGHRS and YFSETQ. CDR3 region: CASSLVGQGAYNEQFF. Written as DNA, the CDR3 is TGCGCCAGCAGCTTGGTTGGACAGGGGGCCTACAATGAGCAGTTCTTC.

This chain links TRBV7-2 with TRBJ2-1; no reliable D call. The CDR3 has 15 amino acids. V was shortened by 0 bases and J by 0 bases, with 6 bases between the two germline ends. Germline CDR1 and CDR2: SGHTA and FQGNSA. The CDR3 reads CASSLALSSYNEQFF. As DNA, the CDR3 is TGTGCCAGCAGCTTAGCGCTCAGCTCCTACAATGAGCAGTTCTTC.

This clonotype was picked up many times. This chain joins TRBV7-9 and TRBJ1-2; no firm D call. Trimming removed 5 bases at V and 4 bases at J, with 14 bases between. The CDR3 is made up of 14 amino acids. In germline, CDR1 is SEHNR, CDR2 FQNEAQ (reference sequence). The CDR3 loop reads CASSPRVGIYGYTF. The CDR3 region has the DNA TGTGCCAGCAGCCCCAGAGTCGGGATCTATGGCTACACCTTC.

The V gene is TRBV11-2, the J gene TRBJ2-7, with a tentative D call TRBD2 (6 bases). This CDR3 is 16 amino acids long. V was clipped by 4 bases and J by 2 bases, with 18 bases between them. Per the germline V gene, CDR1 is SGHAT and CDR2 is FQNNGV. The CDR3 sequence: CASSSSRDSNPYEQYF. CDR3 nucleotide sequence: TGTGCCAGCAGCTCCTCCCGGGACTCCAATCCCTACGAGCAGTACTTC.

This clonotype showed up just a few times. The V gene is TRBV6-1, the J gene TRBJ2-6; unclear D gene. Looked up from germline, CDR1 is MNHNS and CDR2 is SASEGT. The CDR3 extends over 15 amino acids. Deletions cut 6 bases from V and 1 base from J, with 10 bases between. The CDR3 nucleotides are TGTGCCAGCAGGTCCGGTGGGTCTGGGGCCAACGTCCTGACTTTC. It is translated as CASRSGGSGANVLTF.